Listed below are T cell receptor beta chains from one sample, sequenced in a study of T cells in tumors after PD-1 blockade. Method: immunoSEQ multiplex PCR; TCRdb's copy keeps in-frame clones and lacks some. The table shows fewer than 40,000 clones, with 73% occurring only once. The input for sequencing was PBMCs, taken after anti-PD-1 treatment. These receptors came from a human donor with basal cell carcinoma. The CDR3 runs from the conserved cysteine through the conserved F or W. D genes are given only for firm matches. Some rows mark clone size as missing; the rest say once, few, many or name a class of expanded clone.

J: TRBJ1-1
V: TRBV9
size: NA
D: NA
DNA: TGTGCCAGCAGTCGAAGTGAGGGGGCTGAAGCTTTCTTT
CDR3: CASSRSEGAEAFF

J: TRBJ1-1
V: TRBV6-5
size: NA
D: NA
DNA: TGTGCCAGCACCTACTCCTCGGACGTTAGTGAAGCTTTCTTT
CDR3: CASTYSSDVSEAFF

J: TRBJ1-1
V: TRBV30
size: NA
D: TRBD1
DNA: TGTGCCTGGAATGGACAGGTCGGGGGATCTTTCTTT
CDR3: CAWNGQVGGSFF

J: TRBJ1-4
V: TRBV4-2
size: NA
D: NA
DNA: TGTGCCAGCAGCCAAGGTGGTGGGCGGGGGGATGAAAAACTGTTTTTT
CDR3: CASSQGGGRGDEKLFF

J: TRBJ1-1
V: TRBV11-3
size: NA
D: NA
DNA: TGTGCCAGCAGCTTAAGGCAAGGGGGAACTGAAGCTTTCTTT
CDR3: CASSLRQGGTEAFF

J: TRBJ2-3
V: TRBV6-5
size: NA
D: NA
DNA: TGTGCCAGCTTGGACCGATACACAGATACGCAGTATTTT
CDR3: CASLDRYTDTQYF

J: TRBJ2-1
V: TRBV15
size: NA
D: NA
DNA: TGTGCCACCAGCAGGGTTTACAATGAGCAGTTCTTC
CDR3: CATSRVYNEQFF

J: TRBJ1-5
V: TRBV5-4
size: NA
D: TRBD1
DNA: TGTGCCTGGCGGACAGGACTCTATAGCAATCAGCCCCAGCATTTT
CDR3: CAWRTGLYSNQPQHF

J: TRBJ2-7
V: TRBV6-5
size: NA
D: TRBD1
DNA: TGTGCCAGCAGCAATGGCGACAGGGGATACGAGCAGTACTTC
CDR3: CASSNGDRGYEQYF

J: TRBJ1-1
V: TRBV6-5
size: NA
D: NA
DNA: TGTGCCAGCAGTTACTCGATGGTGAACACTGAAGCTTTCTTT
CDR3: CASSYSMVNTEAFF

J: TRBJ2-7
V: TRBV11-3
size: NA
D: NA
DNA: TGTGCCAGCAGGTTTCAGGGAACCTACGAGCAGTACTTC
CDR3: CASRFQGTYEQYF

J: TRBJ2-1
V: TRBV5-1
size: NA
D: NA
DNA: TGCGCCAGCAGCCCTCGGGGGGCCTCCTACAATGAGCAGTTCTTC
CDR3: CASSPRGASYNEQFF

J: TRBJ2-7
V: TRBV19
size: NA
D: TRBD2
DNA: TGTGCCAGTAGTACACGGGGGGGAGGCTACGAGCAGTACTTC
CDR3: CASSTRGGGYEQYF

J: TRBJ2-7
V: TRBV7-6
size: NA
D: NA
DNA: NA
CDR3: CASSFGPGGGDEQYF

J: TRBJ2-3
V: TRBV9
size: NA
D: NA
DNA: TGTGCCAGCAGCGTATCCCCCTCCGAGGGAACGCAGTATTTT
CDR3: CASSVSPSEGTQYF

J: TRBJ2-3
V: TRBV7-2
size: medium-sized
D: TRBD1
DNA: TGTGCCAGCAGCTTAGGTATTGGACAGGGGACAGATACGCAGTATTTT
CDR3: CASSLGIGQGTDTQYF

J: TRBJ2-5
V: TRBV7-2
size: NA
D: TRBD2
DNA: TGTGCCAGCAGCTCCTCGGGACTAGCGGCCCAAGAGACCCAGTACTTC
CDR3: CASSSSGLAAQETQYF

J: TRBJ1-2
V: TRBV7-2
size: NA
D: NA
DNA: TGTGCCAGCAGCTTTAGCCCCGGCGGTAACTATGGCTACACCTTC
CDR3: CASSFSPGGNYGYTF

J: TRBJ1-2
V: TRBV4-1
size: NA
D: NA
DNA: TGCGCCAGCAGCCAAGAGGGACGGAGAGCTAACTATGGCTACACCTTC
CDR3: CASSQEGRRANYGYTF

J: TRBJ1-2
V: TRBV7-2
size: NA
D: NA
DNA: TGTGCCAGCGCTACACCCGGCTCCGATGGCTACACCTTC
CDR3: CASATPGSDGYTF

J: TRBJ1-1
V: TRBV6-6
size: few
D: NA
DNA: TGTGCCAGCAAGCGGGGCAGGAACACTGAAGCTTTCTTT
CDR3: CASKRGRNTEAFF

J: TRBJ2-7
V: TRBV6-1
size: few
D: NA
DNA: TGTGCCAGCAGTGAAGAGCAGGGAGGAGCCTACGAGCAGTACTTC
CDR3: CASSEEQGGAYEQYF

J: TRBJ1-2
V: TRBV11-3
size: NA
D: NA
DNA: TGTGCCAGCAGCTCCACAGGGTTCGACTATGGCTACACCTTC
CDR3: CASSSTGFDYGYTF

J: TRBJ2-7
V: TRBV5-4
size: NA
D: NA
DNA: TGTGCCAGCAGCTTGGGCCTACCTGGGGGAGGGGGCGAGCAGTACTTC
CDR3: CASSLGLPGGGGEQYF

J: TRBJ2-7
V: TRBV6-5
size: NA
D: TRBD2
DNA: TGTGCCAGCCTCCTAGCAACTAGCGGGAGTAATGAGCAGTACTTC
CDR3: CASLLATSGSNEQYF

J: TRBJ2-7
V: TRBV7-8
size: few
D: NA
DNA: TGTGCCAGCAGCCCTTGGGGGGGGGCGCAGTACTACGAGCAGTACTTC
CDR3: CASSPWGGAQYYEQYF

J: TRBJ1-1
V: TRBV5-1
size: NA
D: NA
DNA: TGCGCCAGCAGCTCTACAGGGTTGAACACTGAAGCTTTCTTT
CDR3: CASSSTGLNTEAFF

J: TRBJ1-1
V: TRBV25-1
size: NA
D: TRBD1
DNA: TGTGCCAGCAGTGGCATTGGGGGGACAGAGAACACTGAAGCTTTCTTT
CDR3: CASSGIGGTENTEAFF

J: TRBJ2-7
V: TRBV15
size: NA
D: TRBD1
DNA: TGTGCCACCAGCAGAGAACAGGGGGGAAGAGACGAGCAGTACTTC
CDR3: CATSREQGGRDEQYF

J: TRBJ1-6
V: TRBV2
size: NA
D: NA
DNA: TGTGCCAGCAGTGTAAGGGGTCCGGGAAATTCACCCCTCCACTTT
CDR3: CASSVRGPGNSPLHF

J: TRBJ2-7
V: TRBV18
size: NA
D: NA
DNA: TGTGCCAGCTCTACAGGCGGCATCCCCTACGAGCAGTACTTC
CDR3: CASSTGGIPYEQYF

J: TRBJ1-3
V: TRBV7-6
size: NA
D: NA
DNA: TGTGCCAGCAGCCTAGGGTCTGGAAACACCATATATTTT
CDR3: CASSLGSGNTIYF

J: TRBJ1-6
V: TRBV6-6
size: NA
D: NA
DNA: TGTGCCAGCAGTGACACTTGGAGTTCACCCCTCCACTTT
CDR3: CASSDTWSSPLHF

J: TRBJ2-1
V: TRBV28
size: NA
D: NA
DNA: TGTGCCAGCATCAGTCGATTCATCTACAATGAGCAGTTCTTC
CDR3: CASISRFIYNEQFF

J: TRBJ2-7
V: TRBV15
size: NA
D: TRBD1
DNA: TGTGCCACCAGCGCTTTGGACAGGGTCGGCCGAGTGATCGACTTC
CDR3: CATSALDRVGRVIDF

J: TRBJ1-5
V: TRBV19
size: few
D: NA
DNA: TGTGCCAGTAGTATAGGGGGGTGGGATCAGCCCCAGCATTTT
CDR3: CASSIGGWDQPQHF

J: TRBJ2-5
V: TRBV4-1
size: NA
D: NA
DNA: TGCGCCAGCAGCCGGGGTCCCCAAGAGACCCAGTACTTC
CDR3: CASSRGPQETQYF

J: TRBJ2-1
V: TRBV2
size: NA
D: TRBD2
DNA: TGTGCCAGCAGTGAAGGCGGGAGGACTTACAATGAGCAGTTCTTC
CDR3: CASSEGGRTYNEQFF

J: TRBJ1-1
V: TRBV18
size: NA
D: NA
DNA: TGTGCCAGCTCACCACAGGGTTGGTCTGAAGCTTTCTTT
CDR3: CASSPQGWSEAFF

J: TRBJ2-7
V: TRBV4-3
size: few
D: NA
DNA: TGCGCCAGCAGCCAAGATTGGCAGGGGAACGAGCAGTACTTC
CDR3: CASSQDWQGNEQYF

J: TRBJ2-3
V: TRBV2
size: NA
D: NA
DNA: TGTGCCAGCGTGGGGAGCTACACAGATACGCAGTATTTT
CDR3: CASVGSYTDTQYF

J: TRBJ2-3
V: TRBV5-1
size: few
D: NA
DNA: TGCGCCAGCAGCTTGGACGGGGACCCCAGCACAGATACGCAGTATTTT
CDR3: CASSLDGDPSTDTQYF

J: TRBJ2-5
V: TRBV11-3
size: once
D: NA
DNA: TGTGCCAGCAGCTTAGAGGCGGGGCCCCAAGAGACCCAGTACTTC
CDR3: CASSLEAGPQETQYF